This T cell receptor (beta chain) was identified during a study of T cells in Graves' hyperthyroidism and ophthalmopathy. This CDR3 spans 14 amino acids. Per germline, CDR1 LNHDA and CDR2 SQIVND (reference sequence). Deletions cut 1 base from V and 4 bases from J, with 8 bases between. Researchers took RNA transcripts and amplified the TCR beta CDR3 regions from them. Researchers ran a first-round RT-PCR on the TCR CDR3 using the HTBI primer set. One entry per CDR3 protein, called by TCRdb with MiXCR from the multiplex PCR reads. The sample lists 690,000 or so distinct CDR3 sequences, 15% to 20% occurring once.

Source material: blood. The TCR originated in a woman in her forties or fifties with Graves' hyperthyroidism that later progressed to Graves' ophthalmopathy. The rearrangement uses TRBV19 and TRBJ1-5; unclear D gene. The CDR3 region has the DNA TGTGCCAGTAGTATAGTAACAGCAAATCAGCCCCAGCATTTT. Its protein product is CASSIVTANQPQHF.